These 2 T cell receptor beta chains were all obtained from the same sample, sequenced in a study of PD-1 blockade in classical Hodgkin lymphoma. Time point indicated: cycle 4 day 1 (C4D1), after 6 weeks of nivolumab. Brentuximab vedotin exposure varied, and every patient relapsed after autologous stem cell transplantation. TCRdb's table, derived via immunoSEQ multiplex PCR, lists solely in-frame clones and lacks some. The sample consists of around 25,000 clones, under 90% of them appearing once. The input for sequencing was peripheral blood mononuclear cells (PBMCs), taken before the fourth cycle of nivolumab. Every receptor here comes from a human donor with classical Hodgkin lymphoma.

The J gene is TRBJ1-1, the V gene TRBV18, with D possibly matching TRBD1 (5 bases). The CDR3 spans 12 residues. Germline CDR1 is KGHSH and CDR2 is LQKENI. Between the trimmed V and J ends, which lost 0 bases and 10 bases, there was a span of 9 bases. The CDR3 DNA is TGTGCCAGCTCACCACCGAAGGGGATAGCTTTCTTT. Encoded protein: CASSPPKGIAFF. Complete variable domain (other parts from reference TRBV18 and TRBJ1-1): NAGVMQNPRHLVRRRGQEARLRCSPMKGHSHVYWYRQLPEEGLKFMVYLQKENIIDESGMPKERFSAEFPKEGPSILRIQQVVRGDSAAYFCASSPPKGIAFFGQGTRLTVV.

J is TRBJ2-3 and V is TRBV4-3; D possibly corresponds to TRBD1 (5 bases). The germline V and J ends were trimmed by 2 bases and 1 base, with 7 bases remaining between them. The CDR3 is 14 residues long. Germline V CDR1 and CDR2: LGHNA, YSLEER. The CDR3 loop reads CASSQLRGTDTQYF. The DNA of the CDR3 is TGCGCCAGCAGCCAACTCAGGGGCACAGATACGCAGTATTTT.